This T cell receptor (beta chain) stems from a study of blood T cell repertoires in COVID-19. About the study: Spain, Italy and the United States supplied samples that represented acute and convalescent COVID-19. PBMCs, B-cell-depleted T cells, or T cells were the source of the cDNA or gDNA that made up the material.

The ends were cut back, 3 bases at V and 7 bases at J, with 10 bases in the middle. The CDR3 totals 13 residues. Germline assignment: CDR1 LGHDT and CDR2 YNNKEL (reference sequence). In the authors' workflow: Reference gene primer amplification in the assay estimated nucleated cell counts. The data were produced by immunoSEQ multiplex PCR, yet TCRdb's version contains in-frame clones alone and is incomplete. V, J and clone size reflect that table, while D and trimming were determined from the DNA. Among around 200,000 clones listed, around 80% were seen once. The receptor was derived from a woman older than 75 with acute or convalescent COVID-19. The sequenced sample consisted of peripheral blood. The V and J genes are TRBV3-1 (or the pseudogene TRBV3-2) and TRBJ1-5; possibly TRBD1 for D (5 bases). CDR3 amino acids: CASSHMTEQPQHF. The CDR3 DNA reads as TGTGCCAGCAGCCATATGACAGAACAGCCCCAGCATTTT.